These 5 T cell receptor beta chains came from one sample sequenced in a study of neurological immune-mediated disorders. TCRdb re-called the 5' RACE reads through MiXCR, storing one row per CDR3 protein. The repertoire consists of about 76,000 distinct CDR3 sequences, with 17% occurring once and the leading ten covering over 15%. Material: PBMCs. All receptors derive from a middle-aged woman in good health.

This clonotype appeared a few times. The CDR3 sequence is CASNGQPTEAFF. The CDR3 DNA reads TGCGCCAGCAACGGACAGCCGACTGAAGCTTTCTTT. V is TRBV10-2 and J is TRBJ1-1; a possible D gene is TRBD1 (6 bases). CDR1 is WSHSY and CDR2 is SAAADI in the germline V gene. With 7 bases removed from V and 5 bases from J, the gap between germline ends came to 11 bases. The CDR3 has 12 amino acids.

This clonotype was counted ten times or more. The V and J genes are TRBV12-3 or TRBV12-4 and TRBJ2-5; D unclear. Trimming shortened V by 4 bases and J by 4 bases, and 13 bases separated the two germline ends. The CDR3 consists of 14 residues. The chain's CDR3 is CASSSDLVRETQYF. CDR3 DNA sequence: TGTGCCAGCAGTTCCGACTTGGTAAGAGAGACCCAGTACTTC.

This clonotype was seen many times. This chain connects TRBV28 to TRBJ2-7; 7 bases are a match to TRBD1. This CDR3 comprises 14 residues. The germline CDR1 and CDR2 sequences are MDHEN and SYDVKM. With V trimmed by 6 bases and J by 0 bases, 5 bases remained unmatched. CDR3 bases: TGTGCCAGCAGCAGACAGGGAATCTCCTACGAGCAGTACGTC. This sequence encodes CASSRQGISYEQYV.

This clonotype was found many times. This CDR3 reads CASRKWSGSGNTIYF. CDR3 coding DNA: TGTGCCAGCCGCAAATGGAGCGGCTCTGGAAACACCATATATTTT. The chain uses TRBV7-2 and TRBJ1-3, with unresolved D. CDR3 length: 15 residues. V was cut by 8 bases and J by 0 bases, with 14 bases left in between. The V gene's germline CDR1 is SGHTA and CDR2 FQGNSA.

The table lists this clonotype with many counts. The gene calls are TRBV5-1 and TRBJ2-3; unclear D gene. The CDR3 length is 15 residues. Germline CDR1 and CDR2: SGHRS and YFSETQ. Trimming stripped 1 base from V and 1 base from J, with 10 bases between. Here the CDR3 reads CASSLRVIGTDTQYF. The DNA for the CDR3 is TGCGCCAGCAGCTTGCGGGTGATAGGCACAGATACGCAGTATTTT.